This TCR beta chain appears in the sequencing data of a study of T cells expressing NK-cell markers. Study overall: Underlying the TCR beta repertoires were sorted CD3+CD56+NKG2C+, CD3+CD56+NKG2C- and CD3+CD56-NKG2C+ T cells.

This CDR3 has 14 amino acids. Germline V gene lookup returns CDR1 MNHEY and CDR2 SMNVEV (reference sequence). TCRdb reprocessed the 5' RACE reads and keeps a single row for each CDR3 protein, giving no DNA. The specimen's table records approximately 380,000 distinct CDR3 sequences. This chain uses TRBV27 with TRBJ1-4. Sequenced sample: blood T cells: a sorted CD56 or NKG2C T cell subset, CD4+ or CD8+ T cells, or bulk PBMC T cells (not recorded which). This clonotype originated in a man aged 18 to 69 in good health. CDR3: CASRAYATNEKLFF.